This TCR beta chain was obtained from a study of T cell responses to AZD1222 COVID-19 vaccine. Overall study: Pooled in the analysis were second doses at about 4 or about 12 weeks.

Study-wide results and limits: Repertoires were sampled only after the peak T cell response. In a largely white British group with more females than males, clonal diversity was possibly underestimated. With two AZD1222 doses given, Spike-specific TCR breadth and depth both rose.

The repertoire was sequenced with immunoSEQ multiplex PCR; TCRdb's copy has only in-frame clones and lacks some. Altogether 150,000 or so clones are present, 92% being singletons, with the ten largest covering roughly 1.3%. As for this clone: Its antigen is still unknown.

This sample comprised peripheral blood, obtained on day 0 of AZD1222 vaccination. This TCR came from an adult in good health.

The CDR3 coding sequence is TGTGCCAGCAGTGCCTACAGGGACAACTATGGCTACACCTTC. It encodes CASSAYRDNYGYTF. The chain recombines TRBV6-2 or TRBV6-3 with TRBJ1-2; possibly TRBD1 for D (6 bases). Germline V gene data show CDR1 as MNHEY and CDR2 as SVGEGT. V was pared by 5 bases and J by 2 bases, with 12 bases between. The length of the CDR3 is 14 residues.